This T cell receptor (beta chain) was found in a study of shared T cell receptors in the human thymus. A remark on this clone: This CDR3 is also generated by other DNA sequences in the sample.

Losses at the gene ends were 6 bases for V and 5 bases for J; bases not matched to a gene: 0. CDR1 LNHDA and CDR2 SQIVND come from the germline V gene (reference sequence). The CDR3 sequence is 11 residues long. The repertoire was sequenced with immunoSEQ multiplex PCR; TCRdb's copy has only in-frame clones and lacks some. Here the sample spans hundreds of thousands of clones, around 87% being singletons. The same sample was also studied in work on human thymus T cells.

Sample: thymocytes. The receptor comes from a boy under three years old with a congenital heart defect. The V gene is TRBV19, the J gene TRBJ2-5, with TRBD2 matching 7 bases. The CDR3: CASRGGETQYF. CDR3 nucleotides: TGTGCCAGTAGGGGAGGGGAGACCCAGTACTTC.